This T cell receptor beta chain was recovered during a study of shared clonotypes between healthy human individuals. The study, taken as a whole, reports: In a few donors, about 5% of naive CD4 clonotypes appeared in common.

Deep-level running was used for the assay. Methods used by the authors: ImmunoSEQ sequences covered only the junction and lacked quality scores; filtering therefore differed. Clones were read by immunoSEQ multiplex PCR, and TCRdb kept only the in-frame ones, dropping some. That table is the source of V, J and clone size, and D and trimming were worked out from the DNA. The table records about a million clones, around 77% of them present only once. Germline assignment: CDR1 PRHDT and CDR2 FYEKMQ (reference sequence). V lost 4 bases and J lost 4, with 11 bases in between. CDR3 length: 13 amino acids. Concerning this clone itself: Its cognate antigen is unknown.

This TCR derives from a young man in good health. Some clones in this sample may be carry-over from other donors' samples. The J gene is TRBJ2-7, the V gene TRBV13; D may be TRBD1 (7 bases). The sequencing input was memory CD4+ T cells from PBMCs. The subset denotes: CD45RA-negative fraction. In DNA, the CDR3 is TGTGCCAGCAGCTCTCAGGGGGGTTACGAGCAGTACTTC. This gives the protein CASSSQGGYEQYF.